This is a list of T cell receptor beta chains from one sample in a study of a mutant IDH1 vaccine in newly diagnosed glioma. Their cognate antigens are unknown. This table comes from immunoSEQ multiplex PCR, and its TCRdb copy is limited to in-frame clones, with some not included. The top ten hold 2% to 2.5% of the sample, which has about 50,000 clones, approximately 92% seen once. The sequencing used PBMCs, collected from a glioma patient whose treatment included an IDH1 peptide vaccine. The receptors shown here come from a man aged 50 to 60 with glioma. Both conserved end residues are part of each CDR3. A D gene is named only where the DNA matches it firmly. Clone size is not always given. Where it is, it says once, few, many or a class for expanded clones.

CDR3aa	CDR3nt	v_gene	j_gene	len	d_gene	abundance
CASSSPGTGAGYTF	TGTGCCAGCAGCTCCCCCGGGACAGGGGCTGGCTACACCTTC	TRBV11-2	TRBJ1-2	14	TRBD1	-
CAWSVKGGNQPQHF	TGTGCCTGGAGTGTAAAGGGGGGCAATCAGCCCCAGCATTTT	TRBV30	TRBJ1-5	14	-	-
CASILQQGSYEQYF	TGTGCCAGCATCTTACAACAGGGATCCTACGAGCAGTACTTC	TRBV6-1	TRBJ2-7	14	-	-
CSVQGINYTGELFF	TGCAGCGTTCAGGGCATCAACTACACCGGGGAGCTGTTTTTT	TRBV29-1	TRBJ2-2	14	-	once
CASSTEAGTNRHRELFF	TGCGCCAGCAGCACGGAGGCCGGGACTAACCGCCACCGGGAGCTGTTTTTT	TRBV5-1	TRBJ2-2	17	TRBD2	-
CASSKPTPSGNTIYF	TGCGCCAGCAGCAAACCGACCCCATCTGGAAACACCATATATTTT	TRBV5-1	TRBJ1-3	15	-	once
CATLPGYGYTF	TGTGCCACGCTACCAGGGTATGGCTACACCTTC	TRBV2	TRBJ1-2	11	-	once
CASSLTSEGNIQYF	TGTGCCAGCTCACTGACTAGCGAGGGAAACATTCAGTACTTC	TRBV18	TRBJ2-4	14	TRBD2	-
CASSLSGGHNQPQHF	TGCGCCAGCAGCTTATCCGGGGGCCACAATCAGCCCCAGCATTTT	TRBV5-1	TRBJ1-5	15	-	once
CASSQGRGTAYEQYF	TGCGCCAGCAGCCAAGGTCGGGGGACAGCCTACGAGCAGTACTTC	TRBV4-1	TRBJ2-7	15	-	-
CASSGSLGTGGDEQYF	TGTGCCAGCAGTGGATCGCTCGGGACAGGGGGGGACGAGCAGTACTTC	TRBV2	TRBJ2-7	16	TRBD1	-